A single sample is the source of the 19 T cell receptor beta chains below, sequenced in a study of human T cells and chemical hapten exposure. Sample time point: patch test 1, 2 weeks after DPC sensitization. Treatment indicated: therapeutic diphenylcyclopropenone sensitization with weekly scalp DPC. From the RACE reads, TCRdb called clonotypes with MiXCR, one entry per CDR3 protein. The data contain around 380,000 distinct CDR3 sequences, more than 4.5% of them singletons. The sequences come from whole blood, collected in connection with sensitization to the hapten diphenylcyclopropenone (DPC). The source is a woman aged 45-59 years with alopecia areata. Some clones in this sample may be carry-over from other donors' samples.

This clonotype has a count of ten or more. The rearrangement links TRBV29-1 to TRBJ2-2; 9 bases align to TRBD2. V shed 6 bases, J shed 5 bases, and the junction held 4 bases outside the gene matches. CDR3 length equals 13 residues. The germline V gene has CDR1 SQVTM and CDR2 ANQGSEA. The chain's CDR3 is CSVMLAGTGELFF. Here the CDR3 DNA reads TGCAGCGTCATGCTAGCGGGGACCGGGGAGCTGTTTTTT.

This clonotype was recorded many times. The genes are TRBV25-1 and TRBJ2-1; maybe TRBD2 (6 bases). The CDR3 has 11 residues. V was shortened by 10 bases and J by 8 bases, with 12 bases between the two germline ends. The germline gives CDR1 MGHDK, CDR2 SYGVNS. The CDR3 bases are TGTGCCACCAGCCCGGGGGATGAGCAGTTCTTC. The encoded protein is CATSPGDEQFF.

This clonotype was detected many times. The V gene is TRBV23-1, the J gene TRBJ1-5; D call uncertain. TRBV23-1 belongs to the ORF category, with a function that is uncertain. Between the trimmed V and J ends, which lost 2 bases and 0 bases, there was a span of 17 bases. This CDR3 has 18 residues. CDR3 protein: CASSQTILAAYSNQPQHF. CDR3 sequence (DNA): TGCGCCAGCAGTCAAACGATCCTGGCCGCGTATAGCAATCAGCCCCAGCATTTT.

Only a few counts were recorded for this clonotype. This CDR3 reads CASSPRTGRREQYF. CDR3 DNA sequence: TGTGCCAGCAGCCCACGGACAGGGAGGAGGGAGCAGTACTTC. This chain uses TRBV21-1 with TRBJ2-7; the listed D gene, TRBD1, was not tested against the DNA. TRBV21-1 is a pseudogene. The CDR3 totals 14 residues.

This clonotype was seen more than once but under ten times. The V gene is TRBV7-2, the J gene TRBJ1-2; TRBD1 is a possible D gene (6 bases). The V and J ends lost 6 bases and 7 bases respectively, with 15 bases between them. Germline values: CDR1 SGHTA, CDR2 FQGNSA. This CDR3 spans 13 amino acids. CDR3 sequence reads: CASRQGLGSGYTF. The CDR3 DNA is TGTGCCAGCAGACAGGGCTTGGGGAGTGGCTACACCTTC.

This clonotype was observed many times. The gene calls are TRBV7-8 and TRBJ2-3; D call uncertain. The germline CDR1 and CDR2 sequences are SGHVS and FQNEAQ. Trimming took off 7 bases at V and 4 bases at J, with 9 bases between the two ends. This CDR3 has 12 residues. In DNA form, the CDR3 reads TGTGCCAGCACCCCGCCCGCAGATACGCAGTATTTT. Its protein product is CASTPPADTQYF.

This clonotype was detected ten times or more. V is TRBV28 and J is TRBJ1-2, with TRBD1 matching over 8 bases. Looked up from germline, CDR1 is MDHEN and CDR2 is SYDVKM. CDR3 length: 15 residues. V dropped 6 bases and J dropped 2; count of bases not matched to a gene: 8. The CDR3 DNA is TGTGCCAGCAGATCGCCGGGACAGGTGAACTATGGCTACACCTTC. Its translation: CASRSPGQVNYGYTF.

This clonotype was seen repeatedly, ten times or more. The chain carries TRBV5-1 and TRBJ2-3; perhaps D is TRBD1 or TRBD2 (5 bases each). This CDR3 has 16 amino acids. Looked up from germline, CDR1 is SGHRS and CDR2 is YFSETQ. Trimming removed 0 bases at V and 2 bases at J, with 13 bases between. The CDR3 region has the DNA TGCGCCAGCAGCTTGGCTACGGGGCGTTCCACAGATACGCAGTATTTT. Translating gives CASSLATGRSTDTQYF.

This clonotype showed up many times. V is TRBV28 and J is TRBJ2-7; 13 bases align to TRBD2. CDR1 MDHEN and CDR2 SYDVKM come from the germline V gene. J gave up 2 bases and V 8 bases, and 3 bases lay outside the gene matches. CDR3 length equals 14 residues. The CDR3 DNA reads as TGTGCCAGCGAGGGACTAGCGGGACCCTACGAGCAGTACTTC. It translates to CASEGLAGPYEQYF.

This clonotype was picked up many times. The J gene is TRBJ2-7, the V gene TRBV20-1; D ambiguous. The CDR3 covers 13 residues. With 7 bases removed from V and 2 bases from J, the gap between germline ends came to 15 bases. Germline V gene lookup returns CDR1 DFQATT and CDR2 SNEGSKA (reference sequence). The CDR3 DNA sequence: TGCAGTGGTTTCGTTGGCGGAACCTACGAGCAGTACTTC. Protein product: CSGFVGGTYEQYF.

CDR3 residues: CASSSPGLAGGEQYF. In DNA form, the CDR3 reads TGTGCCAGCAGTTCACCGGGACTAGCGGGGGGCGAGCAGTACTTC. The chain carries TRBV28 and TRBJ2-7; 15 bases are a match to TRBD2. Germline CDR1 and CDR2: MDHEN and SYDVKM. The CDR3 extends over 15 amino acids. V shed 4 bases and J 6 bases; nucleotides not matched to a gene: 4.

The chain links TRBV20-1 to TRBJ1-1; D unclear. Germline-derived CDR1 and CDR2 are DFQATT and SNEGSKA (reference sequence). Between the trimmed V and J ends, which lost 0 bases and 6 bases, there was a span of 20 bases. CDR3 length equals 16 residues. The CDR3 loop reads CSARDNSGREVAEAFF. The CDR3 DNA follows: TGCAGTGCTAGAGATAATTCGGGGAGGGAGGTCGCTGAAGCTTTCTTT.

This clonotype was seen many times. This chain links TRBV20-1 with TRBJ2-3, with D unresolved. Per germline, CDR1 DFQATT and CDR2 SNEGSKA (reference sequence). This CDR3 contains 16 residues. V lost 5 bases and J lost 2, with 20 bases in between. This CDR3 reads CSASKYQEKITDTQYF. The DNA for the CDR3 is TGCAGTGCTTCTAAATATCAGGAGAAGATCACAGATACGCAGTATTTT.

The rearrangement uses TRBV5-1 and TRBJ1-1; D gene uncertain. Germline V gene sequence: CDR1 SGHRS, CDR2 YFSETQ. The CDR3 spans 11 residues. V was pared by 0 bases and J by 11 bases, with 8 bases between. CDR3 amino acids: CASSLGSWAFF. The CDR3 DNA reads as TGCGCCAGCAGCTTGGGGAGTTGGGCTTTCTTT.

The table lists this clonotype with many counts. The V gene is TRBV9, the J gene TRBJ2-3, with 12 bases identical to TRBD2. This CDR3 contains 17 residues. Germline lookup yields CDR1 SGDLS and CDR2 YYNGEE. Trimming took 2 bases from V and 2 from J; bases not matched to a gene: 6. The CDR3 DNA follows: TGTGCCAGCAGCGTCTATGGACTAGCGGGAACCACAGATACGCAGTATTTT. Its protein is CASSVYGLAGTTDTQYF.

This clonotype was recorded at least ten times. This chain uses TRBV7-8 with TRBJ2-3; D ambiguous. Trimming left V 1 base short and J 6 bases short, with 14 bases between. Germline-derived CDR1 and CDR2 are SGHVS and FQNEAQ. This CDR3 has 15 amino acids. The DNA for the CDR3 is TGTGCCAGCAGCTTAGGGACGTCCTATTGGGATACGCAGTATTTT. Translated, it gives CASSLGTSYWDTQYF.

This clonotype was counted only a few times. The CDR3 sequence is CSAPRTGGHYGYTF. CDR3 in DNA: TGCAGTGCTCCCCGGACAGGGGGCCACTATGGCTACACCTTC. V and J are TRBV20-1 and TRBJ1-2, with TRBD1 matching 11 bases. Per the germline V gene, CDR1 is DFQATT and CDR2 is SNEGSKA (reference sequence). V shed 5 bases and J 3 bases; nucleotides not matched to a gene: 5. This CDR3 contains 14 residues.

This clonotype was counted between two and nine times. V and J are TRBV2 and TRBJ2-3, with a tentative D call TRBD2 (6 bases). V gave up 4 bases and J gave up 1 base, with 12 bases separating them. The CDR3 spans 15 residues. The germline V gene encodes CDR1 SNHLY and CDR2 FYNNEI. CDR3 sequence: CASSATSRGTDTQYF. The CDR3, as DNA: TGTGCCAGCAGTGCCACTAGCCGGGGCACAGATACGCAGTATTTT.

The J gene is TRBJ1-2, the V gene TRBV9; possible D gene TRBD1, 6 bases. Trimming stripped 3 bases from V and 7 bases from J, with 19 bases between. Germline-derived CDR1 and CDR2 are SGDLS and YYNGEE. The CDR3 sequence is 15 residues long. CDR3 coding DNA: TGTGCCAGCAGCGAGGGGGGCAGGTTGAATAGTGGCTACACCTTC. It specifies CASSEGGRLNSGYTF.